This record looks at one T cell receptor (beta chain) sequence and its context. Its target is not known. These data are taken from a study of shared clonotypes between healthy human individuals. General study findings and limits: Naive subsets tended to show greater estimated richness than memory subsets. Generation of non-shared clonotypes was less probable than generation of clonotypes shared by all four donors.

The CDR3 is 14 residues long. V gave up 0 bases and J gave up 2 bases, with 8 bases separating them. Germline V gene data show CDR1 as SGHNT and CDR2 as YYREEE (reference sequence). Participating donors were healthy, HIV-negative adults free of recent acute infections or vaccinations. The authors divided CD4+ cells into CD45RA+ naive and CD45RA-negative memory subsets. Clones were read by immunoSEQ multiplex PCR, and TCRdb kept only the in-frame ones, dropping some. Here the sample spans a few million clones, roughly 92% being singletons. The sample taken for sequencing was naive CD4+ T cells sorted from blood. Subset meaning: CD45RA+ positively selected. V usage is TRBV5-4 and J usage is TRBJ2-5; D is possibly TRBD2 (5 bases). The source of this sequence is a man younger than 35 in good health. CDR3 residues: CASSLARVQETQYF. CDR3 bases: TGTGCCAGCAGCTTGGCGAGGGTACAAGAGACCCAGTACTTC.